Listed below are T cell receptor beta chains from one sample, sequenced in a study of persistence of HIV-infected CD4 T cells. TCRdb's copy holds only in-frame clones and misses some; the assay was immunoSEQ multiplex PCR. The data show about 64,000 clones, roughly 77% seen once. No antigen is known for these receptors. The sample in question was CD4+ T cells sorted from PBMCs after approximately 19-hour stimulation, obtained from a patient who received antiretroviral therapy. All receptors come from an adult man with HIV who was CMV-seropositive. Each CDR3 is given with its conserved first and last residue. A D gene is named only where the DNA matches it firmly. Where a row states a size, it is once, few, many or the class of an expanded clone; other rows omit it.

J gene	V gene	D gene	clone size	CDR3 DNA	CDR3 protein
TRBJ1-2	TRBV27	-	-	TGTGCCAGCAGTTTAGGTCCCAGGCTCTATGGCTACACCTTC	CASSLGPRLYGYTF
TRBJ2-7	TRBV5-1	-	-	TGCGCCAGCAGGAAAGGGACACAACTTTACGAGCAGTACTTC	CASRKGTQLYEQYF
TRBJ1-2	TRBV7-8	TRBD1	-	TGTGCCAGCAGCTTAGCGGGACAGGGGGATTATGGCTACACCTTC	CASSLAGQGDYGYTF
TRBJ2-3	TRBV7-3	-	-	TGTGCCAGCAGCAAGACGGAAAACACAGATACGCAGTATTTT	CASSKTENTDTQYF
TRBJ1-5	TRBV10-3	-	-	TGTGCCATCAGTGCAGGGAGGGAAGTCAATCAGCCCCAGCATTTT	CAISAGREVNQPQHF
TRBJ1-6	TRBV27	TRBD1	few	TGTGCCAGCAGTCGTCTTCCTCGACAGGGAGGGGGCTCACCCCTCCACTTT	CASSRLPRQGGGSPLHF
TRBJ1-2	TRBV3-1/TRBV3-2	-	once	TGTGCCAGCAGCCGCCTTACAGGGTCCTATGGCTACACCTTC	CASSRLTGSYGYTF
TRBJ2-6	TRBV2	-	-	TGTGCCAGCAGCGCCGGGTTGGGCAGGGGCTCTGGGGCCAACGTCCTGACTTTC	CASSAGLGRGSGANVLTF
TRBJ2-3	TRBV6-1	-	-	TGTGCCAGCAGTGAAAATGGGCGAGCAGATACGCAGTATTTT	CASSENGRADTQYF
TRBJ2-3	TRBV3-1/TRBV3-2	-	-	TGTGCCAGCAGCCAAAGGGGGGGCGTCACAGATACGCAGTATTTT	CASSQRGGVTDTQYF
TRBJ1-1	TRBV24-1	-	-	TGTGCCACCAGTGATTACGTAGGGACTGAAGCTTTCTTT	CATSDYVGTEAFF
TRBJ2-5	TRBV28	-	-	TGTGCCAGCAGTTACCAGGGGCTCGAACCAGGGACCCAGTACTTC	CASSYQGLEPGTQYF
TRBJ1-2	TRBV5-4	-	-	TGTGCCAGCAGCTTCCCGATTGGAAGTGGCTACACCTTC	CASSFPIGSGYTF
TRBJ1-2	TRBV6-5	TRBD1	-	TGTGCCAGCAGCTGGGACAGGGACTATGGCTACACCTTC	CASSWDRDYGYTF
TRBJ1-4	TRBV5-4	-	-	TGTGCCAGCAGACGCATGGGGGCGGGGGAAAAACTGTTTTTT	CASRRMGAGEKLFF
TRBJ1-2	TRBV7-8	-	-	TGTGCCAGCAGCTTCGGGGAATCCGGCTACACCTTC	CASSFGESGYTF
TRBJ2-3	TRBV18	-	-	TGTGCCAGCTCACCGGGGGGTACAACGCAGTATTTT	CASSPGGTTQYF
TRBJ1-5	TRBV2	TRBD1	-	TGTGCCAGCAGGCCACAGGGGGAAAGTCAGCCCCAGCATTTT	CASRPQGESQPQHF
TRBJ2-1	TRBV7-2	-	-	TGTGCCAGCGATGCAGGAGTCCCCTACAATGAGCAGTTCTTC	CASDAGVPYNEQFF
TRBJ2-1	TRBV19	TRBD1	-	TGTGCCAGTAGGGGACAGGGATACAATGAGCAGTTCTTC	CASRGQGYNEQFF
TRBJ2-7	TRBV6-5	-	-	TGTGCCAGCAGCTTAGAGCAGGGAAACGAGCAGTACTTC	CASSLEQGNEQYF
TRBJ1-6	TRBV7-2	-	-	TGTGCCAGCAGCTTAGGCGAGTTATTAAATTCACCCCTCCACTTT	CASSLGELLNSPLHF
TRBJ1-4	TRBV9	-	-	TGTGCCAGCAGCCCTACAGGGACGGATGAAAAACTGTTTTTT	CASSPTGTDEKLFF
TRBJ1-4	TRBV19	TRBD1	-	TGTGCCAGTAGTTCTACAGGGGAGGCGTATGAAAAACTGTTTTTT	CASSSTGEAYEKLFF
TRBJ2-5	TRBV5-1	TRBD2	-	TGCGCCAGCAGCTTGAGGGCGGGGGGTACGGAGACCCAGTACTTC	CASSLRAGGTETQYF
TRBJ1-2	TRBV27	-	-	TGTGCCAGCAGTTCACAGACCTTCTATGGCTACACCTTC	CASSSQTFYGYTF
TRBJ1-5	TRBV18	-	-	TGTGCCAGCTCGGGCTTAGGAAGGGGCAATCAGCCCCAGCATTTT	CASSGLGRGNQPQHF
TRBJ1-4	TRBV5-1	TRBD1	-	TGCGCCAGCAGCTTGTGGACAGGGGGAAATGAAAAACTGTTTTTT	CASSLWTGGNEKLFF
TRBJ2-1	TRBV6-5	-	few	TGTGCCAGCAGTTACTCGAGGACCTACAATGAGCAGTTCTTC	CASSYSRTYNEQFF
TRBJ2-2	TRBV5-1	-	-	TGCGCCAGCAGCTTAGGGAACACCGGGGAGCTGTTTTTT	CASSLGNTGELFF
TRBJ2-7	TRBV6-6	-	-	TGTGCCAGCAGTTACTTCGCCGGGGAAGGGGGTTACGAGCAGTACTTC	CASSYFAGEGGYEQYF
TRBJ2-7	TRBV24-1	TRBD1	-	TGTGCCACCAGTGAGACGACAGGGGGCCCCCAGTACTTC	CATSETTGGPQYF
TRBJ2-7	TRBV5-4	-	once	TGTGCCAGCAGCTTGCAGGGGGGTCCCCGAGACGAGCAGTACTTC	CASSLQGGPRDEQYF
TRBJ1-1	TRBV7-9	-	-	TGTGCCAGCAGCGAACTACAGGGTCGAACTGAAGCTTTCTTT	CASSELQGRTEAFF
TRBJ2-1	TRBV27	-	-	TGTGCCAGCAGCGACCGGGTCGTCTACAATGAGCAGTTCTTC	CASSDRVVYNEQFF
TRBJ1-4	TRBV6-6	-	-	TGTGCCAGCAGTTATGGGACCACTAATGAAAAACTGTTTTTT	CASSYGTTNEKLFF
TRBJ2-7	TRBV9	TRBD1	-	TGTGCCAGCAGCGTAGGGACAGGGGGAACCTACGAGCAGTACTTC	CASSVGTGGTYEQYF
TRBJ1-1	TRBV7-8	-	-	TGTGCCAGCAGCTTAGGAACAGCGAACACTGAAGCTTTCTTT	CASSLGTANTEAFF
TRBJ2-3	TRBV6-5	TRBD2	-	TGTGCCAGCAGTAGACTAGCGGATACGCAGTATTTT	CASSRLADTQYF
TRBJ1-1	TRBV5-6	-	-	TGTGCCAGCAGCCCCGGGCTGAACACTGAAGCTTTCTTT	CASSPGLNTEAFF